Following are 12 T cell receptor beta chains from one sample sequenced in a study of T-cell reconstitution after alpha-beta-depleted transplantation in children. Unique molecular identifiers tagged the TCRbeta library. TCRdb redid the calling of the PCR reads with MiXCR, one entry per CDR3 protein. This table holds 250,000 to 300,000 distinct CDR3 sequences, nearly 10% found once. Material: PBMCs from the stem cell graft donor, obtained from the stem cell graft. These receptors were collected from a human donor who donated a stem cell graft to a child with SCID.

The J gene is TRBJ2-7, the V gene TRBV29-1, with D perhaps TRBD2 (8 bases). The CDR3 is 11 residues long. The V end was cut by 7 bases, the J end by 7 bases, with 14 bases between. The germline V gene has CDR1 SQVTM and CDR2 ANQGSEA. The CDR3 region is CSAGRGREQYF. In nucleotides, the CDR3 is TGCAGCGCCGGGAGGGGGCGGGAGCAGTACTTC.

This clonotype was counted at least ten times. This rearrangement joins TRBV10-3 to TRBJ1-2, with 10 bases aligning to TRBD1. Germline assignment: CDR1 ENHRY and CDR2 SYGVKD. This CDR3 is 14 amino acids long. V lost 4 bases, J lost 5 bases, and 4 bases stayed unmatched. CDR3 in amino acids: CAISGDRGPYGYTF. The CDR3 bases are TGTGCCATCAGTGGGGACAGGGGACCATATGGCTACACCTTC.

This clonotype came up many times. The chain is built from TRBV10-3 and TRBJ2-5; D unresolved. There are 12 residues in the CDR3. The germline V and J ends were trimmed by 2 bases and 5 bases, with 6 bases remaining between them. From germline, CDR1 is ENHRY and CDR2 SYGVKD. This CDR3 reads CAISEPGETQYF. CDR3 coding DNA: TGTGCCATCAGTGAGCCCGGGGAGACCCAGTACTTC.

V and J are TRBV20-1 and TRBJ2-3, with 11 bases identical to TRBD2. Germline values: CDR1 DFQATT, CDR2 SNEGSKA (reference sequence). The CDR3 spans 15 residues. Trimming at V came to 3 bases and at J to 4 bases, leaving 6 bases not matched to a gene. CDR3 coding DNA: TGCAGTGCTAGTCTCGCTAGCGGGGGGTCAGATACGCAGTATTTT. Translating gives CSASLASGGSDTQYF.

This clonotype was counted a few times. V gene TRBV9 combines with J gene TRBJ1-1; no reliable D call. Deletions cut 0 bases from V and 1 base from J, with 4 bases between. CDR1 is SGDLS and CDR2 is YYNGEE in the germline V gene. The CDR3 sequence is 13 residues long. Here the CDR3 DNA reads TGTGCCAGCAGCGTAGGGTCGAACACTGAAGCTTTCTTT. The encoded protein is CASSVGSNTEAFF.

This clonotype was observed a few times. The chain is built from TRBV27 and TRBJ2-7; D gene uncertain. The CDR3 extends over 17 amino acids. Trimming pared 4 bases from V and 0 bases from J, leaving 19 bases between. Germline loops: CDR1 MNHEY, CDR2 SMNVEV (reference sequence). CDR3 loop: CASSSERPTFSSYEQYF. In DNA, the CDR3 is TGTGCCAGCAGTTCTGAGCGACCTACTTTTAGCTCCTACGAGCAGTACTTC.

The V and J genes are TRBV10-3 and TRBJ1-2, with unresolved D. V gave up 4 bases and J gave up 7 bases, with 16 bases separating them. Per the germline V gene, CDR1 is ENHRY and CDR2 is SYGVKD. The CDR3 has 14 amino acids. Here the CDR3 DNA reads TGTGCCATCAGTGCCACGGATTTCGATCTTGGCTACACCTTC. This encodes CAISATDFDLGYTF.

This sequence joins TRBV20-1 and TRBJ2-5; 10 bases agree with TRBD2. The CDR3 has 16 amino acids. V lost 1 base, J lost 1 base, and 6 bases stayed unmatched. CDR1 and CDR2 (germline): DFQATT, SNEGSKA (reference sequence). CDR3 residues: CSARGASGGFQETQYF. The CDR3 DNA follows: TGCAGTGCTAGAGGGGCTAGCGGGGGCTTCCAAGAGACCCAGTACTTC.

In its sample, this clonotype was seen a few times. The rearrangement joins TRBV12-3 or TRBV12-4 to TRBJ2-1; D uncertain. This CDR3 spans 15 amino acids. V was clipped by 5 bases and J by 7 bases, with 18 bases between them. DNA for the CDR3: TGTGCCAGCAGTCCCCGGAGTCCCAACGGAAATGAGCAGTTCTTC. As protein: CASSPRSPNGNEQFF.

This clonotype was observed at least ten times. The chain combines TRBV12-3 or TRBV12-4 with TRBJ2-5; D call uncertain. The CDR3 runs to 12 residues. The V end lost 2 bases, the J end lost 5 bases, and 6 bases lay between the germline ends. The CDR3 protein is CASSLLVETQYF. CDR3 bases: TGTGCCAGCAGTTTATTGGTCGAGACCCAGTACTTC.

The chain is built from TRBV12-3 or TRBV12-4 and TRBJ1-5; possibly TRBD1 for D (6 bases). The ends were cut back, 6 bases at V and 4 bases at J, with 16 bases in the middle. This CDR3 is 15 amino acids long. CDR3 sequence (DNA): TGTGCCAGCAGAACAGGGATTGGGAGGAATCAGCCCCAGCATTTT. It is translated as CASRTGIGRNQPQHF.

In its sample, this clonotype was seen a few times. CDR3 region: CASSQGYRYEQYF. Here the CDR3 DNA reads TGCGCCAGCAGCCAAGGGTACCGCTACGAGCAGTACTTC. The genes are TRBV4-1 and TRBJ2-7; D remains unclear. V was cut by 1 base and J by 3 bases, with 7 bases left in between. Looked up from germline, CDR1 is MGHRA and CDR2 is YSYEKL. The CDR3 is 13 amino acids.